A selection of T cell receptor beta chains follows, all from one sample in a study of cytomegalovirus exposure and HLA in healthy donors. Assay: immunoSEQ multiplex PCR; the TCRdb copy retains only in-frame clones and omits some. The sample shows under 150,000 clones, 80% of them seen only once. The sample comprised PBMCs. The receptors were sampled from a woman between 40 and 50 years old in good health and CMV-seronegative. Both conserved end residues are part of each CDR3. Each record gives: clone size, D gene, V gene, J gene, CDR3 DNA, CDR3 protein. D genes are given only for firm matches. Clone size appears in some rows only: once, few, many, or a class for an expanded clone.

clone_size: -
d_call: -
v_call: TRBV9
j_call: TRBJ2-2
cdr3_nt: TGTGCCAGCAGCGTTCAAAACACCGGGGAGCTGTTTTTT
cdr3_aa: CASSVQNTGELFF

clone_size: -
d_call: TRBD1
v_call: TRBV29-1
j_call: TRBJ1-2
cdr3_nt: TGCAGCGTTGGGGGGACAGGGTACGTGGTTGGCTACACCTTC
cdr3_aa: CSVGGTGYVVGYTF

clone_size: -
d_call: TRBD1
v_call: TRBV7-9
j_call: TRBJ1-1
cdr3_nt: TGTGCCAGCAGCTTTTCTAACAGGGGGCTTAGTGAAGCTTTCTTT
cdr3_aa: CASSFSNRGLSEAFF

clone_size: -
d_call: -
v_call: TRBV5-1
j_call: TRBJ2-3
cdr3_nt: TGCGCCAGCAGCTGGGGGCAGGGAACAGATACGCAGTATTTT
cdr3_aa: CASSWGQGTDTQYF

clone_size: -
d_call: -
v_call: TRBV2
j_call: TRBJ1-5
cdr3_nt: TGTGCCAGCACCCGAGGAGACGGCTACAATCAGCCCCAGCATTTT
cdr3_aa: CASTRGDGYNQPQHF

clone_size: -
d_call: -
v_call: TRBV7-9
j_call: TRBJ1-1
cdr3_nt: TGTGCCAGCAGGGATCTACAGATGAACACTGAAGCTTTCTTT
cdr3_aa: CASRDLQMNTEAFF

clone_size: few
d_call: -
v_call: TRBV2
j_call: TRBJ1-4
cdr3_nt: TGTGCCAGCAGTCCCTTAGGGGTGGCAAAACTGTTTTTT
cdr3_aa: CASSPLGVAKLFF

clone_size: -
d_call: TRBD2
v_call: TRBV28
j_call: TRBJ2-1
cdr3_nt: TGTGCCAGCAGTCCAGCGGGAGGCCGGGATGAGCAGTTCTTC
cdr3_aa: CASSPAGGRDEQFF

clone_size: -
d_call: -
v_call: TRBV20-1
j_call: TRBJ2-7
cdr3_nt: TGCAGTGCTAGGAGTAGCGCCGAGCAGTACTTC
cdr3_aa: CSARSSAEQYF

clone_size: -
d_call: -
v_call: TRBV7-3
j_call: TRBJ2-7
cdr3_nt: TGTGCCAGCAGCCCCCCGGGGACCTACGAGCAGTACTTC
cdr3_aa: CASSPPGTYEQYF

clone_size: -
d_call: TRBD2
v_call: TRBV4-2
j_call: TRBJ2-3
cdr3_nt: TGTGCCAGCAGCCTTGGCCTAGCGGAAGGCACAGATACGCAGTATTTT
cdr3_aa: CASSLGLAEGTDTQYF

clone_size: few
d_call: -
v_call: TRBV5-1
j_call: TRBJ1-4
cdr3_nt: TGCGCCAGCAGCCCAATCGGGAATGAAAAACTGTTTTTT
cdr3_aa: CASSPIGNEKLFF

clone_size: few
d_call: TRBD1
v_call: TRBV6-5
j_call: TRBJ1-1
cdr3_nt: TGTGCCAGCAGCCCCGGGACAGGGCATGAGACTGAAGCTTTCTTT
cdr3_aa: CASSPGTGHETEAFF

clone_size: -
d_call: TRBD1
v_call: TRBV7-9
j_call: TRBJ1-2
cdr3_nt: TGTGCCAGCAGCCGGACAGGGGGCGGCTATGGCTACACCTTC
cdr3_aa: CASSRTGGGYGYTF

clone_size: -
d_call: TRBD1
v_call: TRBV7-9
j_call: TRBJ1-5
cdr3_nt: TGTGCCAGCAGCTCAGGGGGCCTTCAGCCCCAGCATTTT
cdr3_aa: CASSSGGLQPQHF

clone_size: few
d_call: -
v_call: TRBV5-6
j_call: TRBJ1-1
cdr3_nt: TGTGCCAGCAGCTTGCCCCCCGGCACTGAAGCTTTCTTT
cdr3_aa: CASSLPPGTEAFF

clone_size: -
d_call: -
v_call: TRBV5-1
j_call: TRBJ2-7
cdr3_nt: TGCGCCAGCAGTTCGGATGGGGGCCTTGGTTACGAGCAGTACTTC
cdr3_aa: CASSSDGGLGYEQYF

clone_size: -
d_call: -
v_call: TRBV18
j_call: TRBJ2-2
cdr3_nt: TGTGCCAGCTCACCAGACACTAGCCGATACACCGGGGAGCTGTTTTTT
cdr3_aa: CASSPDTSRYTGELFF

clone_size: -
d_call: -
v_call: TRBV27
j_call: TRBJ1-1
cdr3_nt: TGTGCCAGCGGGGGGGGCCTCATGAACACTGAAGCTTTCTTT
cdr3_aa: CASGGGLMNTEAFF

clone_size: -
d_call: TRBD1
v_call: TRBV28
j_call: TRBJ2-7
cdr3_nt: TGTGCCAGCAGTCCACCGGGACAGGGGGCCTACGAGCAGTACTTC
cdr3_aa: CASSPPGQGAYEQYF

clone_size: once
d_call: TRBD1
v_call: TRBV4-1
j_call: TRBJ1-2
cdr3_nt: TGCGCCAGCAGCCAAGTTGGGACAGCTAGTGGCTACACCTTC
cdr3_aa: CASSQVGTASGYTF

clone_size: -
d_call: TRBD1
v_call: TRBV18
j_call: TRBJ2-5
cdr3_nt: TGTGCCAGCTGTCGACAGGGCCTGGGGGAGACCCAGTACTTC
cdr3_aa: CASCRQGLGETQYF

clone_size: few
d_call: -
v_call: TRBV28
j_call: TRBJ1-1
cdr3_nt: TGTGCCAGCAGTAAAGGGGTGTTCACTGAAGCTTTCTTT
cdr3_aa: CASSKGVFTEAFF

clone_size: once
d_call: -
v_call: TRBV4-3
j_call: TRBJ1-2
cdr3_nt: TGCGCCAGCAGCCAAGTTTCGGACTCAGGTAGCTACACCTTC
cdr3_aa: CASSQVSDSGSYTF

clone_size: -
d_call: -
v_call: TRBV4-3
j_call: TRBJ2-7
cdr3_nt: TGCGCCAGCAGCCAGTACCGGGACATCCGAGGGGGCGAGCAGTACTTC
cdr3_aa: CASSQYRDIRGGEQYF

clone_size: -
d_call: -
v_call: TRBV5-4
j_call: TRBJ2-7
cdr3_nt: TGTGCCAGCAGCTCTACCGCAGGGGAGCAGTACTTC
cdr3_aa: CASSSTAGEQYF

clone_size: -
d_call: -
v_call: TRBV2
j_call: TRBJ2-6
cdr3_nt: TGTGCCAGCTCCGGGCAGGGTAAACCCTTTGGGGCCAACGTCCTGACTTTC
cdr3_aa: CASSGQGKPFGANVLTF

clone_size: -
d_call: TRBD1
v_call: TRBV28
j_call: TRBJ2-1
cdr3_nt: TGTGCCAGCCAATCCGGGACAGGGGCCCCTGAGCAGTTCTTC
cdr3_aa: CASQSGTGAPEQFF

clone_size: few
d_call: -
v_call: TRBV7-9
j_call: TRBJ1-1
cdr3_nt: TGTGCCAGCATTGGACTCAACATGAACACTGAAGCTTTCTTT
cdr3_aa: CASIGLNMNTEAFF

clone_size: -
d_call: TRBD1
v_call: TRBV27
j_call: TRBJ1-1
cdr3_nt: TGTGCCAGCAGACGCCGGGACAGGGGTGAAGCTTTCTTT
cdr3_aa: CASRRRDRGEAFF

clone_size: -
d_call: -
v_call: TRBV11-3
j_call: TRBJ2-1
cdr3_nt: TGTGCCAGCAGCTTACAACGGACTAACTTCTACAATGAGCAGTTCTTC
cdr3_aa: CASSLQRTNFYNEQFF

clone_size: -
d_call: -
v_call: TRBV6-5
j_call: TRBJ1-1
cdr3_nt: TGTGCCAGCAGTACAGGCCTGAACACTGAAGCTTTCTTT
cdr3_aa: CASSTGLNTEAFF

clone_size: -
d_call: -
v_call: TRBV29-1
j_call: TRBJ2-2
cdr3_nt: TGCAGCGGGAGTCGACCCACCGGGGAGCTGTTTTTT
cdr3_aa: CSGSRPTGELFF

clone_size: -
d_call: -
v_call: TRBV1
j_call: TRBJ2-1
cdr3_nt: TGCACCAGCAGCCAGGAGACCTACAATGAGCAGTTCTTC
cdr3_aa: CTSSQETYNEQFF

clone_size: -
d_call: -
v_call: TRBV4-1
j_call: TRBJ2-1
cdr3_nt: TGCGCCAGCAGCCAAATGAACCTTATTAGCTACAATGAGCAGTTCTTC
cdr3_aa: CASSQMNLISYNEQFF

clone_size: -
d_call: -
v_call: TRBV19
j_call: TRBJ1-1
cdr3_nt: TGTGCCAGTAGTGTCGGACAGAGGAACACTGAAGCTTTCTTT
cdr3_aa: CASSVGQRNTEAFF

clone_size: -
d_call: -
v_call: TRBV10-3
j_call: TRBJ2-2
cdr3_nt: TGTGCCATCAGTCCAGGTGTGGGGAGGGGACACAGACCGAACACCGGGGAGCTGTTTTTT
cdr3_aa: CAISPGVGRGHRPNTGELFF

clone_size: -
d_call: -
v_call: TRBV9
j_call: TRBJ2-1
cdr3_nt: TGTGCCAGCAGCGTAGTAGAGGGCTACAATGAGCAGTTCTTC
cdr3_aa: CASSVVEGYNEQFF

clone_size: -
d_call: -
v_call: TRBV4-3
j_call: TRBJ1-2
cdr3_nt: TGCGCCAGCAGCCCACCGACCAGGGGCAACTATGGCTACACCTTC
cdr3_aa: CASSPPTRGNYGYTF

clone_size: -
d_call: -
v_call: TRBV7-6
j_call: TRBJ2-3
cdr3_nt: TGTGCCAGCAGCTTGGGGCCAGCAGATACGCAGTATTTT
cdr3_aa: CASSLGPADTQYF